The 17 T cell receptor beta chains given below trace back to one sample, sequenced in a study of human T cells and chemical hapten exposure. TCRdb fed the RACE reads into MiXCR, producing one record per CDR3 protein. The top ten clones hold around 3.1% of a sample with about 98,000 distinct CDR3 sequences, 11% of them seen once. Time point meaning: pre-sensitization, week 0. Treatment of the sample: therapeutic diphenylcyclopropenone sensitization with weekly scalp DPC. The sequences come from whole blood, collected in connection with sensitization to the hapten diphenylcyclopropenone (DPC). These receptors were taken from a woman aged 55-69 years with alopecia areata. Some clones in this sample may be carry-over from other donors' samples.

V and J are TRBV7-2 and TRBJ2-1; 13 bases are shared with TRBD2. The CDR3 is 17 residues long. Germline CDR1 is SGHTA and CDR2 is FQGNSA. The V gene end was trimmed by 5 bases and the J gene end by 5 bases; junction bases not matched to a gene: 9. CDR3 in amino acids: CASSPWVLAGGHNEQFF. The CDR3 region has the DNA TGTGCCAGCAGCCCGTGGGTACTAGCGGGGGGGCACAATGAGCAGTTCTTC.

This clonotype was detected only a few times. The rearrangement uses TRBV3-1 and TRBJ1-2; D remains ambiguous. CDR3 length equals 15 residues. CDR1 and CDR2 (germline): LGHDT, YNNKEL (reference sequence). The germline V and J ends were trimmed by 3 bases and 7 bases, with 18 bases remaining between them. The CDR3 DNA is TGTGCCAGCAGCCAGAGAGGCCTACCGCCCATTGGCTACACCTTC. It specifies CASSQRGLPPIGYTF.

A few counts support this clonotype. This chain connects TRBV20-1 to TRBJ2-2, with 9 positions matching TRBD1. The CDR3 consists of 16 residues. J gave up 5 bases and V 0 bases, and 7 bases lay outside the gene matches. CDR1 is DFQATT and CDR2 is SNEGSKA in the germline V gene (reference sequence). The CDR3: CSARELGTGRTGELFF. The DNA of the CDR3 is TGCAGTGCTAGAGAGCTTGGGACAGGGCGGACCGGGGAGCTGTTTTTT.

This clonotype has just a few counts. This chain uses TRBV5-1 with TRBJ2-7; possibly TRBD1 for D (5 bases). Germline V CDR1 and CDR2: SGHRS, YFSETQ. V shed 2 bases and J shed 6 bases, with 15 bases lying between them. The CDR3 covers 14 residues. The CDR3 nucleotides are TGCGCCAGCAGCTTAGACAGACGTACGTTCGAGCAGTACTTC. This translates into CASSLDRRTFEQYF.

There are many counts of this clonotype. The CDR3 protein is CASSGTGGTGELFF. The CDR3 nucleotides are TGCGCCAGCAGCGGGACAGGGGGCACCGGGGAGCTGTTTTTT. The gene calls are TRBV5-1 and TRBJ2-2; 11 positions match TRBD1. This CDR3 contains 14 residues. Germline values: CDR1 SGHRS, CDR2 YFSETQ. V was clipped by 4 bases and J by 4 bases; unmatched bases: 0.

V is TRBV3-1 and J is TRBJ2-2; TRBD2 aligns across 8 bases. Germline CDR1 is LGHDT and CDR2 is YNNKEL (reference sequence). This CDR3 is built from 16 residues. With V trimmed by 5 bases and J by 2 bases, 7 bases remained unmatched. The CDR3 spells CASSSRLARNTGELFF. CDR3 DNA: TGTGCCAGCAGCTCGCGACTAGCGAGAAACACCGGGGAGCTGTTTTTT.

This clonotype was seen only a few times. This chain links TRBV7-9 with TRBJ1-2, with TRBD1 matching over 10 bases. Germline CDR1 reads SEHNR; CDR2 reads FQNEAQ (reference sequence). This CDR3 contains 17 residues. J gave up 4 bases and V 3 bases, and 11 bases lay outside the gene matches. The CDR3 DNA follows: TGTGCCAGCAGCTTGGTCTTTGCGGGACAGGGGTTCTATGGCTACACCTTC. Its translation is CASSLVFAGQGFYGYTF.

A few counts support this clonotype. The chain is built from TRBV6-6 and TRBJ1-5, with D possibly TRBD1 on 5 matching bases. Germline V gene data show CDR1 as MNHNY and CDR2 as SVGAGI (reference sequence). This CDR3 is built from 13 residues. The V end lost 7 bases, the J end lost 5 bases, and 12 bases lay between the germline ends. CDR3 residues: CASKAGKDQPQHF. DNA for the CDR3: TGTGCCAGCAAAGCAGGGAAGGATCAGCCCCAGCATTTT.

The CDR3 reads CASSFRGRGYGYTF. The DNA of the CDR3 is TGTGCCAGCAGCTTCAGGGGGCGAGGCTATGGCTACACCTTC. The V call is TRBV13, the J call TRBJ1-2; 8 nucleotides align to TRBD1. Germline V gene sequence: CDR1 PRHDT, CDR2 FYEKMQ (reference sequence). V lost 3 bases and J lost 4; bases outside the gene matches: 4. The CDR3 is 14 residues long.

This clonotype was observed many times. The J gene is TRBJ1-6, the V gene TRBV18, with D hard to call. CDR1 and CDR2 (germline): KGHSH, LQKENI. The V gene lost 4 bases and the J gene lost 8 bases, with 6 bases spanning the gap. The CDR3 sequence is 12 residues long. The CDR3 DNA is TGTGCCAGCTCACTTGGAGATTCACCCCTCCACTTT. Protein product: CASSLGDSPLHF.

The CDR3 DNA reads TGTGCCAGCAGTGAAGACGTCCGGGTGAACACTGAAGCTTTCTTT. As protein: CASSEDVRVNTEAFF. The rearrangement links TRBV2 to TRBJ1-1, with D uncertain. The V gene lost 1 base and the J gene lost 0 bases, with 9 bases spanning the gap. Germline-derived CDR1 and CDR2 are SNHLY and FYNNEI. This CDR3 is built from 15 residues. Complete variable domain (other parts from reference TRBV2 and TRBJ1-1): EPEVTQTPSHQVTQMGQEVILRCVPISNHLYFYWYRQILGQKVEFLVSFYNNEISEKSEIFDDQFSVERPDGSNFTLKIRSTKLEDSAMYFCASSEDVRVNTEAFFGQGTRLTVV.

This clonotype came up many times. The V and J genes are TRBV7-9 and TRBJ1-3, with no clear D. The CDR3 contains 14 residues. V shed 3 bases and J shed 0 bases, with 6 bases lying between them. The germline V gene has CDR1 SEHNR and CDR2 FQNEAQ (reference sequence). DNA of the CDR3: TGTGCCAGCAGCTTTTTTGGCTCTGGAAACACCATATATTTT. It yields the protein CASSFFGSGNTIYF.

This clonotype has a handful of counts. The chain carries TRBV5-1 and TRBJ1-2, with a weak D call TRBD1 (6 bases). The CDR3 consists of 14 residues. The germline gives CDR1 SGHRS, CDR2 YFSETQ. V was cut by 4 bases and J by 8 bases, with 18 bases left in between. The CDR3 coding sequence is TGCGCCAGCAGCCCAGGGGATTTGCCGTTCGGCTACACCTTC. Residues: CASSPGDLPFGYTF.

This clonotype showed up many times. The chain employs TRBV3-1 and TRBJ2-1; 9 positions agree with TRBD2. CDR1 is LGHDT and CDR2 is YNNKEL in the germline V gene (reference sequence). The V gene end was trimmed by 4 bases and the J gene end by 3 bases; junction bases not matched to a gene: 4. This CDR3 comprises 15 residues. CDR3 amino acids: CASSPRGGDYNEQFF. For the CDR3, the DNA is TGTGCCAGCAGCCCCCGCGGGGGGGACTACAATGAGCAGTTCTTC.

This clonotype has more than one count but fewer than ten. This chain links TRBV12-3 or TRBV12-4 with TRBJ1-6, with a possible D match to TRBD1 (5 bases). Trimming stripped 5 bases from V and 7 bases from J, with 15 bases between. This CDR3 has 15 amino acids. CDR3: CASSSRTPKNSPLHF. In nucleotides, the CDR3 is TGTGCCAGCAGTAGCCGGACACCGAAAAATTCACCCCTCCACTTT.

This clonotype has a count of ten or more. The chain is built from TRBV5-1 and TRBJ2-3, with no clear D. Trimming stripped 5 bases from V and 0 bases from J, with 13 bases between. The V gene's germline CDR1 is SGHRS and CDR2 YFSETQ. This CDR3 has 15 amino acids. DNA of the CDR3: TGCGCCAGCAGGCTCCTCACCGGGAGCACAGATACGCAGTATTTT. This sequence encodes CASRLLTGSTDTQYF.

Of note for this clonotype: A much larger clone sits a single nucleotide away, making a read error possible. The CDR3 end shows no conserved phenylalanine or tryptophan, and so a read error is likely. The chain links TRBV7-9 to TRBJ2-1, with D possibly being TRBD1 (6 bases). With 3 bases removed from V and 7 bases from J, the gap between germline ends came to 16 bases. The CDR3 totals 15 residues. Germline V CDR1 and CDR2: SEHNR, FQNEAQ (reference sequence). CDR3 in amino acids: CASSFDRQERNEQFS. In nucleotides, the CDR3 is TGTGCCAGCAGCTTCGATCGACAGGAAAGGAATGAGCAGTTCTCC.